A single sample is the source of the 21 T cell receptor beta chains below, sequenced in a study of blood T cells in healthy people across ages. Using a J-beta primer mix together with a sample-barcoded 5' primer, a second PCR was run for roughly 7 to 12 cycles. Via MiXCR, TCRdb re-called the 5' RACE reads, giving one row per CDR3 protein. The sample lists hundreds of thousands of distinct CDR3 sequences, roughly 32% occurring once. Sequenced: blood. All receptors derive from a woman older than 75 in good health.

This clonotype appeared many times. The V gene is TRBV12-3 or TRBV12-4, the J gene TRBJ2-3; 7 bases are a match to TRBD1. The V gene end was trimmed by 6 bases and the J gene end by 4 bases; junction bases not matched to a gene: 4. This CDR3 has 13 residues. The CDR3 sequence: CASRQGLADTQYF. The DNA of the CDR3 is TGTGCCAGCAGACAGGGGTTGGCAGATACGCAGTATTTT.

The rearrangement uses TRBV5-1 and TRBJ2-5; D uncertain. The CDR3 consists of 14 residues. CDR1 and CDR2 from the germline V gene are SGHRS and YFSETQ. V lost 2 bases, J lost 0 bases, and 8 bases lay in between. The CDR3 reads CASSFGQNQETQYF. In DNA, the CDR3 is TGCGCCAGCAGCTTTGGGCAGAACCAAGAGACCCAGTACTTC.

The J gene is TRBJ2-3, the V gene TRBV4-3; 9 nucleotides align to TRBD1. This CDR3 spans 15 amino acids. In germline, CDR1 is LGHNA, CDR2 YSLEER. Unmatched junction bases numbered 3, after V lost 0 bases and J lost 5 bases. CDR3 amino acids: CASSQDGQGLDTQYF. In nucleotides, the CDR3 is TGCGCCAGCAGCCAAGATGGACAGGGGTTAGATACGCAGTATTTT.

This chain uses TRBV5-1 with TRBJ2-4; the match to TRBD2 covers 8 bases. This CDR3 region has 16 residues. With 5 bases clipped from V and 13 bases from J, the junction kept 20 bases outside the gene matches. Per the germline V gene, CDR1 is SGHRS and CDR2 is YFSETQ. CDR3 nucleotide sequence: TGCGCCAGCAGAGCAGCGGGGGTCCTCTCCTACAATGAGCAGTACTTC. Protein sequence: CASRAAGVLSYNEQYF.

V and J are TRBV19 and TRBJ1-2; D is uncertain. The CDR3 runs 13 residues. CDR1 is LNHDA and CDR2 is SQIVND in the germline V gene (reference sequence). Between the trimmed V and J ends, which lost 3 bases and 8 bases, there was a span of 13 bases. CDR3 loop: CASSIPGRGGYTF. The CDR3 DNA follows: TGTGCCAGTAGTATTCCAGGCCGGGGAGGCTACACCTTC.

This clonotype was found many times. The chain is built from TRBV28 and TRBJ1-4, with D unresolved. This CDR3 spans 14 amino acids. V was pared by 3 bases and J by 5 bases, with 10 bases between. Germline V gene data show CDR1 as MDHEN and CDR2 as SYDVKM. The CDR3 is CASSFVSENEKLFF. For the CDR3, the DNA is TGTGCCAGCAGTTTCGTGTCAGAAAATGAAAAACTGTTTTTT.

In the case of this clonotype: Compared with germline, one end of the junction differs, possibly owing to a read error. The chain recombines TRBV7-7 with TRBJ2-1, with D possibly being TRBD2 (5 bases). CDR1 SSHAT and CDR2 FNYEAQ come from the germline V gene (reference sequence). The CDR3 has 13 amino acids. The CDR3 nucleotides are TGTGCTAGCAGCTGGGATTTTGAGGGAAGGCAGTTCTTC. It yields the protein CASSWDFEGRQFF.

This clonotype was observed at least ten times. It is unclear where the CDR3 begins or ends on the DNA, so no DNA is shown, and the CDR3 is as TCRdb lists it. V is TRBV28 and J is TRBJ2-1; TRBD2 is the table's D call, not checked against the DNA. Germline CDR1 is MDHEN and CDR2 is SYDVKM. The CDR3 has 16 amino acids, counting both end residues. The CDR3 sequence: CASSSSGQSSYNEQFF.

The CDR3 protein is CATSKEPLNTEAFF. DNA of the CDR3: TGTGCCACCAGCAAGGAACCACTGAACACTGAAGCTTTCTTT. The rearrangement links TRBV15 to TRBJ1-1; D gene ambiguous. V was trimmed by 4 bases and J by 0 bases, leaving 9 bases between them. Per the germline V gene, CDR1 is LNHNV and CDR2 is YYDKDF (reference sequence). The CDR3 length is 14 residues.

About this clonotype: Since a much larger clone is just one base distant, this may be a read error. The chain joins TRBV20-1 to TRBJ2-7; D tentatively reads TRBD1 or TRBD2 (5 bases each). Looked up from germline, CDR1 is DFQATT and CDR2 is SNEGSKA (reference sequence). The CDR3 spans 12 residues. V lost 7 bases, J lost 4 bases, and 14 bases lay in between. The CDR3 here is CSVPGPAYEQYF. In DNA form, the CDR3 reads TGCAGTGTCCCGGGACCAGCTTACGAGCAGTACTTC.

This clonotype was observed many times. The V call is TRBV7-2, the J call TRBJ1-5; possible D gene TRBD1, 5 bases. The V gene's germline CDR1 is SGHTA and CDR2 FQGNSA. With 1 base removed from V and 0 bases from J, the gap between germline ends came to 7 bases. There are 15 residues in the CDR3. CDR3 in amino acids: CASSLGTLSNQPQHF. In DNA form, the CDR3 reads TGTGCCAGCAGCTTAGGGACACTTAGCAATCAGCCCCAGCATTTT.

In this sample, this clonotype turned up many times. The chain has TRBV27 and TRBJ2-2; 8 positions agree with TRBD2. The CDR3 has 16 amino acids. Unmatched junction bases numbered 5, after V lost 3 bases and J lost 2 bases. Germline V lookup: CDR1 MNHEY, CDR2 SMNVEV (reference sequence). CDR3 in DNA: TGTGCCAGCAGTTTTATAGCGGGGTCTAACACCGGGGAGCTGTTTTTT. Translating it yields CASSFIAGSNTGELFF.

This clonotype was seen only once. The rearrangement links TRBV20-1 to TRBJ2-1; tentatively, D is TRBD2 (5 bases). Trimming cost V 3 bases and J 7 bases, with 13 bases left between them. This CDR3 comprises 13 residues. CDR1 DFQATT and CDR2 SNEGSKA come from the germline V gene (reference sequence). The CDR3 coding sequence is TGCAGTGCTAGTAAAGAAGGACTTAATGAGCAGTTCTTC. Translated: CSASKEGLNEQFF.

The chain recombines TRBV30 with TRBJ1-5; a possible D gene is TRBD1 (5 bases). CDR1 is GTSNPN, CDR2 SVGIG, per germline (reference sequence). V was pared by 0 bases and J by 0 bases, with 9 bases between. This CDR3 comprises 15 residues. The CDR3 loop is CAWSVQVYSNQPQHF. DNA for the CDR3: TGTGCCTGGAGTGTACAGGTCTATAGCAATCAGCCCCAGCATTTT.

The chain employs TRBV5-6 and TRBJ2-7, with D perhaps TRBD2 (7 bases). Germline values: CDR1 SGHDT, CDR2 YYEEEE. The CDR3 sequence is 15 residues long. Between the trimmed V and J ends, which lost 1 base and 0 bases, there was a span of 11 bases. CDR3 residues: CASSLMGGGSYEQYF. CDR3 coding DNA: TGTGCCAGCAGCTTGATGGGAGGGGGCTCCTACGAGCAGTACTTC.

This clonotype was counted many times. CDR3 protein: CASSRRGGSYEQYF. For the CDR3, the DNA is TGTGCCAGCAGCCGCAGGGGGGGTAGCTACGAGCAGTACTTC. The genes are TRBV3-1 and TRBJ2-7; D may correspond to TRBD1 or TRBD2 (7 bases each). Germline CDR1 and CDR2: LGHDT and YNNKEL (reference sequence). CDR3 length: 14 amino acids. V lost 4 bases, J lost 3 bases, and 13 bases lay in between.

The DNA for the CDR3 is TGTGCCAGCAGCACCCGAAGACAGGGGATCACTGAAGCTTTCTTT. Translated, it gives CASSTRRQGITEAFF. This sequence joins TRBV7-2 and TRBJ1-1; 8 positions match TRBD1. V lost 5 bases, J lost 4 bases, and 9 bases stayed unmatched. Germline assignment: CDR1 SGHTA and CDR2 FQGNSA. The CDR3 is made up of 15 amino acids. Filled out from reference TRBV7-2 and TRBJ1-1, the complete variable domain reads GAGVSQSPSNKVTEKGKDVELRCDPISGHTALYWYRQSLGQGLEFLIYFQGNSAPDKSGLPSDRFSAERTGGSVSTLTIQRTQQEDSAVYLCASSTRRQGITEAFFGQGTRLTVV.

Only a few counts were recorded for this clonotype. V usage is TRBV7-3 and J usage is TRBJ1-1; 8 bases match TRBD1. V dropped 6 bases and J dropped 4; count of bases not matched to a gene: 7. CDR1 is SGHTA and CDR2 is FQGTGA in the germline V gene. The CDR3 is made up of 14 amino acids. In DNA form, the CDR3 reads TGTGCCAGCAGATCTAGACAGGGGAGCACTGAAGCTTTCTTT. Amino acids: CASRSRQGSTEAFF. Based on the CDR3 plus reference TRBV7-3 and TRBJ1-1, the full variable domain is GAGVSQTPSNKVTEKGKYVELRCDPISGHTALYWYRQSLGQGPEFLIYFQGTGAADDSGLPNDRFFAVRPEGSVSTLKIQRTERGDSAVYLCASRSRQGSTEAFFGQGTRLTVV.

This clonotype was recorded at least ten times. The V gene is TRBV7-9, the J gene TRBJ2-5; 10 nucleotides align to TRBD2. The CDR3 has 16 residues. Germline values: CDR1 SEHNR, CDR2 FQNEAQ (reference sequence). The junction had 11 bases not matched to a gene; V was cut back by 6 bases and J by 4 bases. CDR3 in amino acids: CASSQPGLAHLETQYF. DNA of the CDR3: TGTGCCAGCAGTCAACCGGGACTAGCGCACCTAGAGACCCAGTACTTC.

This chain links TRBV10-3 with TRBJ2-7, with D perhaps matching TRBD2 (6 bases). CDR3 length: 14 amino acids. Germline values: CDR1 ENHRY, CDR2 SYGVKD. V lost 1 base and J lost 3, with 10 bases in between. CDR3 sequence reads: CAISELGTYYEQYF. CDR3 coding DNA: TGTGCCATCAGTGAGTTAGGGACTTACTACGAGCAGTACTTC.

This clonotype has a handful of counts. The chain has TRBV20-1 and TRBJ2-1; 11 bases line up with TRBD2. This CDR3 comprises 17 residues. The J segment lost 8 bases and the V segment lost 2 bases, leaving 14 bases of the junction unmatched. Germline-derived CDR1 and CDR2 are DFQATT and SNEGSKA (reference sequence). This chain's CDR3 is CSARPLAGGLGGDEQFF. CDR3 sequence (DNA): TGCAGTGCTAGACCTCTAGCGGGAGGCCTCGGAGGGGATGAGCAGTTCTTC.